This T cell receptor beta chain is from a study of cytomegalovirus exposure and HLA in healthy donors. The wider study: Unique TCR beta sequences numbering approximately 120 million came from approximately 180 million T cells in an earlier analysis. Study results and limitations: Looking again later, the authors saw that most CMV-associated TCR beta chains seemed HLA-restricted. A few CMV-associated chains proved CMV antigen-specific in vitro.

PCR was performed using 60 Vbeta and 13 Jbeta primers. Measured with immunoSEQ multiplex PCR; TCRdb has only the in-frame clones, and not every one. The repertoire holds roughly 81,000 clones, with less than 80% as singletons. With regard to this clone: Its antigen remains unknown.

The specimen was PBMCs. The origin of this receptor is a man aged 25 to 40 in good health and CMV-seronegative.

The CDR3 protein is CSVRDRRPGTDTQYF. DNA for the CDR3: TGCAGCGTTCGCGATAGGCGGCCGGGAACAGATACGCAGTATTTT. V gene TRBV29-1 combines with J gene TRBJ2-3, with D perhaps matching TRBD2 (5 bases). Germline CDR1 is SQVTM and CDR2 is ANQGSEA. V was shortened by 5 bases and J by 3 bases, with 18 bases between the two germline ends. The CDR3 consists of 15 residues.